This TCR beta chain emerged from a study of Ad26.COV2.S vaccination and SARS-CoV-2 variants. Clones were read by immunoSEQ multiplex PCR, and TCRdb kept only the in-frame ones, dropping some. This sample has roughly 380,000 clones, with approximately 87% found just once. As for treatment: 15 to 20 received Ad26.COV2.S at low or high dose, single or two shots; roughly five received placebo; per-sample allocation not given. Specimen acquisition occurred on day 63 following the initial vaccine or placebo injection. Germline CDR1 LGHDT, CDR2 YNNKEL (reference sequence). This CDR3 region has 15 residues. V lost 0 bases, J lost 4 bases, and 3 bases stayed unmatched. In this sample, this clone turned up once.

The sequences come from peripheral blood, collected in a trial of Ad26.COV2.S vaccine versus placebo. The rearrangement links TRBV3-1 (or the pseudogene TRBV3-2) to TRBJ1-5, with 7 bases identical to TRBD1. This TCR was sampled from a person aged 18-65 years who received the Ad26.COV2.S COVID-19 vaccine or a placebo. CDR3 nucleotide sequence: TGTGCCAGCAGCCAAGAGGGACAGAGAAATCAGCCCCAGCATTTT. It encodes CASSQEGQRNQPQHF.